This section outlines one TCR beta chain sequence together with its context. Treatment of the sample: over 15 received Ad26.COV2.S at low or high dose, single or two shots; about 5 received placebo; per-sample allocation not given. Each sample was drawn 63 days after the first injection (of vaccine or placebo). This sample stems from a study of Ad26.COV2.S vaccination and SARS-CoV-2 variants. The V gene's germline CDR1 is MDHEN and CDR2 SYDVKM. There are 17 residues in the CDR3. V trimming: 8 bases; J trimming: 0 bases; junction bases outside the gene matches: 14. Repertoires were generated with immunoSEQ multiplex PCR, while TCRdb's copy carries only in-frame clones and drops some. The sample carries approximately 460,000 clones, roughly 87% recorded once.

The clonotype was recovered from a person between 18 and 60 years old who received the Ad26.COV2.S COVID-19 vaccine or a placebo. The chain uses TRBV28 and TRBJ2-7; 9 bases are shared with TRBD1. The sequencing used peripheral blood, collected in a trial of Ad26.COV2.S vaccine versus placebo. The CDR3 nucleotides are TGTGCCAGCCGGGACAGGGATAAGGGGGGCCTCTCCTACGAGCAGTACTTC. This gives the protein CASRDRDKGGLSYEQYF.